The clone carrying this T cell receptor beta chain was seen once. This record belongs to a study of blood T cell repertoires in COVID-19. Patients in Seattle were enrolled during active infection, then followed longitudinally. Trimming pared 3 bases from V and 3 bases from J, leaving 3 bases between. Germline V lookup: CDR1 ENHRY, CDR2 SYGVKD. The CDR3 has 12 amino acids. Method: immunoSEQ multiplex PCR; TCRdb's copy keeps in-frame clones and lacks some. The sample holds 220,000 or so clones; 82% are singletons and the top ten take roughly 8%. Sequencing input: peripheral blood. The source is a woman older than 75 with COVID-19, enrolled during active disease. The V gene is TRBV10-3, the J gene TRBJ1-5; no clear D gene. The DNA of the CDR3 is TGTGCCATCAGTGACCTCAATCAGCCCCAGCATTTT. Translation: CAISDLNQPQHF.